A single sample gave rise to the 6 T cell receptor beta chains below, sequenced in a study of blood T cell repertoires in COVID-19. Sequencing was performed with immunoSEQ multiplex PCR; in TCRdb, only in-frame clones are kept and a portion is missing. The sample carries 75,000 to 95,000 clones, less than 75% recorded once. Source material: peripheral blood. All receptors come from a woman between 55 and 75 years old in a cohort sampled during active or convalescent COVID-19.

This clone was found many times. V is TRBV3-1 (or the pseudogene TRBV3-2) and J is TRBJ2-2, with 8 nucleotides matching TRBD1. Looked up from germline, CDR1 is LGHDT and CDR2 is YNNKEL (reference sequence). Trimming removed 5 bases from V and 6 bases from J; junction bases left unmatched: 5. The CDR3 totals 14 residues. The CDR3, as DNA: TGTGCCAGCAGCGAAATGACAGGGGCCGGGGAGCTGTTTTTT. Its translation is CASSEMTGAGELFF.

This chain uses TRBV4-1 with TRBJ2-1; 8 nucleotides line up with TRBD2. From germline, CDR1 is MGHRA and CDR2 YSYEKL. The V and J ends lost 3 bases and 6 bases, in that order; junction bases with no gene match: 25. The CDR3 has 21 amino acids. CDR3 in amino acids: CASSQEVGGRGEASRPNEQFF. CDR3 coding DNA: TGCGCCAGCAGCCAGGAGGTCGGCGGGCGGGGGGAGGCAAGTCGTCCCAATGAGCAGTTCTTC.

This clone came up once. The chain couples TRBV29-1 to TRBJ1-2; 7 nucleotides agree with TRBD1. Germline CDR1 reads SQVTM; CDR2 reads ANQGSEA. V lost 4 bases to trimming and J lost 6 bases; unmatched junction nucleotides: 11. The CDR3 covers 14 residues. CDR3 residues: CSVAPADRAHGYTF. Here the CDR3 DNA reads TGCAGCGTTGCCCCAGCCGACAGGGCCCATGGCTACACCTTC.

The chain links TRBV5-1 to TRBJ2-7, with 12 bases fitting TRBD1. The germline V gene has CDR1 SGHRS and CDR2 YFSETQ. The CDR3 has 15 amino acids. V gave up 3 bases and J gave up 6 bases; unmatched junction bases: 7. CDR3: CASSWVPGQGAEQYF. CDR3 nucleotides: TGCGCCAGCAGCTGGGTCCCGGGACAGGGGGCCGAGCAGTACTTC.

This clone was counted many times. The V call is TRBV5-1, the J call TRBJ2-1; 12 bases match TRBD2. With 0 bases clipped from V and 6 bases from J, the junction kept 1 base outside the gene matches. The germline V gene encodes CDR1 SGHRS and CDR2 YFSETQ. The CDR3 spans 15 residues. The CDR3 DNA reads TGCGCCAGCAGCTTGGTGACTAGCGGGAGCAATGAGCAGTTCTTC. Its protein is CASSLVTSGSNEQFF. The variable domain in full, completed from reference TRBV5-1 and TRBJ2-1, reads KAGVTQTPRYLIKTRGQQVTLSCSPISGHRSVSWYQQTPGQGLQFLFEYFSETQRNKGNFPGRFSGRQFSNSRSEMNVSTLELGDSALYLCASSLVTSGSNEQFFGPGTRLTVL.

This sequence joins TRBV7-2 and TRBJ2-1, with 7 bases matching TRBD2. Per germline, CDR1 SGHTA and CDR2 FQGNSA. With 3 bases clipped from V and 4 bases from J, the junction kept 6 bases outside the gene matches. CDR3 size: 15 residues. The DNA of the CDR3 is TGTGCCAGCAGCTTGGAGTCTAGCGGTTACAATGAGCAGTTCTTC. Translated, it gives CASSLESSGYNEQFF.